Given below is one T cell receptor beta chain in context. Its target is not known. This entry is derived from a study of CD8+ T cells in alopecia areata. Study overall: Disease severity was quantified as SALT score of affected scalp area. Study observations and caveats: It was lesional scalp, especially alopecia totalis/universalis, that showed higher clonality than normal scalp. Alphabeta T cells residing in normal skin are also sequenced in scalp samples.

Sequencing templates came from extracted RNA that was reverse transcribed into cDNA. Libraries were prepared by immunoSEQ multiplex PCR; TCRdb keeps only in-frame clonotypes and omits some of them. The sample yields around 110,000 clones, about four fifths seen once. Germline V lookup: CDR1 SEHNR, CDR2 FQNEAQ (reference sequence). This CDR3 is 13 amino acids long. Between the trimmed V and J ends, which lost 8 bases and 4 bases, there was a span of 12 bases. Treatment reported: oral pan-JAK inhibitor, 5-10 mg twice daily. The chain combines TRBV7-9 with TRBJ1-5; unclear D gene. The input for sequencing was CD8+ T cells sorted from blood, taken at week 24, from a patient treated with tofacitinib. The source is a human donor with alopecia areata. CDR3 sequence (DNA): TGTGCCAGCTCCATCGCTACAAATCAGCCCCAGCATTTT. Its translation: CASSIATNQPQHF.